These 24 T cell receptor beta chains came from one sample sequenced in a study of T cells in Graves' hyperthyroidism and ophthalmopathy (dated by TCRdb to the late 2010s). Libraries were made using multiplex PCR. Sequencing was performed on an Illumina HiSeq 2000. The TCR beta CDR3 regions were amplified from RNA transcripts. A first-round RT-PCR of the TCR CDR3 used the HTBI primer set with the Qiagen OneStep RT-PCR kit. TCRdb reprocessed the public reads (quality trimming at Q25 with fastp, clone calling with MiXCR) and kept in-frame beta chains. Under each unique CDR3 protein, matching rows form one entry showing the most common genes and DNA. The sample table contains more than 500,000 distinct CDR3 sequences; only one count was recorded for more than 15% of them. Approximately 30% of the sample comes from the top ten. The sequenced sample was blood. Receptors were obtained from a woman aged 25 to 39 with Graves' ophthalmopathy.

There are a few counts of this clonotype. The CDR3 protein is CATSGDRGQETQYF. CDR3 coding DNA: TGTGCCACCAGCGGGGACAGGGGGCAAGAGACCCAGTACTTC. The rearrangement links TRBV15 to TRBJ2-5, with 11 bases identical to TRBD1. Looked up from germline, CDR1 is LNHNV and CDR2 is YYDKDF (reference sequence). V trimming: 5 bases; J trimming: 2 bases; junction bases outside the gene matches: 1. This CDR3 has 14 amino acids.

The chain recombines TRBV12-3 or TRBV12-4 with TRBJ1-6; D is perhaps TRBD1 (6 bases). Trimming removed 5 bases from V and 9 bases from J, with 11 bases in between. The CDR3 consists of 13 residues. The CDR3 loop is CASSATGFSPLHF. The CDR3 DNA follows: TGTGCCAGCAGTGCCACAGGGTTTTCACCCCTCCACTTT.

V is TRBV3-1 and J is TRBJ2-2; 9 bases line up with TRBD1. V gave up 3 bases and J gave up 5 bases; unmatched junction bases: 4. The CDR3 spans 15 residues. CDR1 and CDR2 (germline): LGHDT, YNNKEL (reference sequence). CDR3 loop: CASSQGQGRTGELFF. The CDR3 DNA reads as TGTGCCAGCAGCCAGGGACAGGGTCGTACCGGGGAGCTGTTTTTT.

This clonotype was seen only a few times. This chain connects TRBV9 to TRBJ2-7; tentatively, D is TRBD2 (6 bases). Germline CDR1 reads SGDLS; CDR2 reads YYNGEE. The CDR3 covers 17 residues. V lost 2 bases, J lost 7 bases, and 25 bases lay in between. As DNA, the CDR3 is TGTGCCAGCAGCGTTGAGGGCGGGGTAGGGTGGCCGCGTGAGCAGTACTTC. As protein: CASSVEGGVGWPREQYF.

This clonotype was detected only a few times. The V and J genes are TRBV29-1 and TRBJ1-1; D ambiguous. The CDR3 extends over 12 amino acids. With 4 bases removed from V and 10 bases from J, the gap between germline ends came to 16 bases. CDR1 SQVTM and CDR2 ANQGSEA come from the germline V gene. This CDR3 reads CSVVGRLGTAFF. The CDR3 DNA follows: TGCAGCGTTGTAGGCAGGTTGGGTACAGCTTTCTTT. Variable domain in full (rest from reference TRBV29-1 and TRBJ1-1): SAVISQKPSRDICQRGTSLTIQCQVDSQVTMMFWYRQQPGQSLTLIATANQGSEATYESGFVIDKFPISRPNLTFSTLTVSNMSPEDSSIYLCSVVGRLGTAFFGQGTRLTVV.

In this sample, this clonotype turned up a few times. CDR3 sequence reads: CATSDPQGRETQYF. The CDR3 coding sequence is TGTGCCACCAGTGACCCGCAGGGAAGGGAGACCCAGTACTTC. The chain employs TRBV24-1 and TRBJ2-5; D possibly corresponds to TRBD1 (5 bases). The V and J ends lost 4 bases and 5 bases respectively, with 13 bases between them. CDR3 length equals 14 residues. The germline V gene has CDR1 KGHDR and CDR2 SFDVKD.

The chain is built from TRBV2 and TRBJ2-2, with D tentatively TRBD2 (6 bases). Trimming cost V 2 bases and J 8 bases, with 15 bases left between them. Germline assignment: CDR1 SNHLY and CDR2 FYNNEI. There are 15 residues in the CDR3. In nucleotides, the CDR3 is TGTGCCAGCAGTGAATTTATTAGCCGGGGGGGGGAGCTGTTTTTT. Protein product: CASSEFISRGGELFF.

This clonotype was counted at least ten times. The V and J genes are TRBV2 and TRBJ2-5; D possibly corresponds to TRBD2 (6 bases). V was clipped by 8 bases and J by 4 bases, with 23 bases between them. The CDR3 has 16 residues. Germline V gene sequence: CDR1 SNHLY, CDR2 FYNNEI. CDR3 DNA: TGTGCCAGCGTCGGGATGGCGGGAACAAGAGGAGAGACCCAGTACTTC. This encodes CASVGMAGTRGETQYF.

This clonotype was observed at least ten times. J is TRBJ2-3 and V is TRBV3-2; the table's TRBD2 call for D was not verified on the DNA. TRBV3-2 is designated a pseudogene. CDR3 length: 15 amino acids. CDR3 in amino acids: CASSQEGLPTDTQYF. CDR3 DNA sequence: TGTGCCAGCAGCCAAGAAGGCCTTCCCACAGATACGCAGTATTTT.

This clonotype was seen a few times. The chain links TRBV14 to TRBJ2-1; D might be TRBD2 (5 bases). The V and J ends lost 4 bases and 7 bases respectively, with 11 bases between them. Germline V gene data show CDR1 as SGHDN and CDR2 as FVKESK. The CDR3 is 13 amino acids. CDR3 loop: CASSLTRRNEQFF. CDR3 nucleotide sequence: TGTGCCAGCAGCCTCACAAGGAGGAATGAGCAGTTCTTC.

The genes are TRBV4-3 and TRBJ1-5, with D possibly matching TRBD1 (5 bases). This CDR3 region has 17 residues. The V gene's germline CDR1 is LGHNA and CDR2 YSLEER. V was clipped by 1 base and J by 3 bases, with 16 bases between them. This chain's CDR3 is CASSQAARTQTNQPQHF. CDR3 nucleotide sequence: TGCGCCAGCAGCCAAGCGGCCCGGACACAGACCAATCAGCCCCAGCATTTT.

This chain joins TRBV15 and TRBJ2-7; TRBD2 matches at 10 bases. In germline, CDR1 is LNHNV, CDR2 YYDKDF (reference sequence). V shed 3 bases and J 4 bases; nucleotides not matched to a gene: 3. The CDR3 totals 14 residues. CDR3 in DNA: TGTGCCACCAGCAGGGCTAGCGGGGGATACGAGCAGTACTTC. Its protein product is CATSRASGGYEQYF. Variable domain in full (rest from reference TRBV15 and TRBJ2-7): DAMVIQNPRYQVTQFGKPVTLSCSQTLNHNVMYWYQQKSSQAPKLLFHYYDKDFNNEADTPDNFQSRRPNTSFCFLDIRSPGLGDTAMYLCATSRASGGYEQYFGPGTRLTVT.

CDR3 loop: CASCDRAVGGELFF. The CDR3 nucleotides read TGTGCCAGCTGCGATAGGGCGGTTGGGGGGGAGCTGTTTTTT. V and J are TRBV3-1 and TRBJ2-2; D is unclear. The germline V gene encodes CDR1 LGHDT and CDR2 YNNKEL (reference sequence). The CDR3 totals 14 residues. V lost 8 bases and J lost 8, with 18 bases in between.

V is TRBV19 and J is TRBJ2-1; D could derive from TRBD1 or TRBD2 (5 bases each). V gave up 3 bases and J gave up 6 bases, with 9 bases separating them. This CDR3 region has 13 residues. Germline assignment: CDR1 LNHDA and CDR2 SQIVND (reference sequence). The DNA for the CDR3 is TGTGCCAGTAGTATGGGGACGCCCAATGAGCAGTTCTTC. Translating gives CASSMGTPNEQFF.

This clonotype was counted at least ten times. The chain has TRBV7-9 and TRBJ2-5, with unresolved D. The germline V gene encodes CDR1 SEHNR and CDR2 FQNEAQ (reference sequence). Trimming pared 5 bases from V and 4 bases from J, leaving 14 bases between. CDR3 size: 14 residues. The CDR3 DNA reads TGTGCCAGCAGCGCCCCACCCCCTACAGAGACCCAGTACTTC. Amino acid sequence: CASSAPPPTETQYF.

The table lists this clonotype with a few counts. This sequence joins TRBV6-2 or TRBV6-3 and TRBJ2-7; TRBD1 aligns across 10 bases. Germline V gene sequence: CDR1 MNHEY, CDR2 SVGEGT. Trimming removed 5 bases from V and 5 bases from J; junction bases left unmatched: 6. This CDR3 region has 14 residues. The CDR3 is CASSRRQGANEQYF. The CDR3 nucleotides are TGTGCCAGCAGTCGCAGACAGGGGGCAAACGAGCAGTACTTC.

V is TRBV20-1 and J is TRBJ2-1; 15 bases line up with TRBD2. V shed 6 bases, J shed 10 bases, and the junction held 7 bases outside the gene matches. Germline V gene lookup returns CDR1 DFQATT and CDR2 SNEGSKA (reference sequence). The length of the CDR3 is 14 residues. This chain's CDR3 is CSAEGLAGGQEQFF. Written as DNA, the CDR3 is TGCAGTGCCGAAGGACTAGCGGGAGGGCAAGAGCAGTTCTTC.

This clonotype was counted at least ten times. The rearrangement links TRBV2 to TRBJ1-1; 7 bases fit TRBD1. Losses at the gene ends were 6 bases for V and 1 base for J; bases not matched to a gene: 2. Per the germline V gene, CDR1 is SNHLY and CDR2 is FYNNEI. This CDR3 has 13 amino acids. The CDR3 DNA reads TGTGCCAGCAGGGGGACAGCGAACACTGAAGCTTTCTTT. Encoded protein: CASRGTANTEAFF.

This rearrangement joins TRBV6-1 to TRBJ2-1; 8 bases are shared with TRBD1. This CDR3 is 15 amino acids long. Losses at the gene ends were 6 bases for V and 6 bases for J; bases not matched to a gene: 10. CDR1 MNHNS and CDR2 SASEGT come from the germline V gene. DNA for the CDR3: TGTGCCAGCAGATCCCCACAGGGGGTTATCAATGAGCAGTTCTTC. Translated, it gives CASRSPQGVINEQFF.

This clonotype showed up many times. The chain links TRBV28 to TRBJ2-1, with D tentatively TRBD2 (6 bases). The CDR3 totals 13 residues. Germline loops: CDR1 MDHEN, CDR2 SYDVKM. V shed 8 bases and J shed 8 bases, with 16 bases lying between them. The CDR3 region has the DNA TGTGCCAGCCTTAGCGGTTTCTCCGATGAGCAGTTCTTC. It yields the protein CASLSGFSDEQFF.

The CDR3 reads CASSLRVLNQPQHF. The CDR3, as DNA: TGTGCCAGCAGCCTCCGAGTGCTCAATCAGCCCCAGCATTTT. The chain is built from TRBV7-8 and TRBJ1-5; D is undetermined. The CDR3 contains 14 residues. V lost 5 bases and J 3 bases, leaving 11 bases between the germline ends. Germline V gene data show CDR1 as SGHVS and CDR2 as FQNEAQ.

With regard to this clonotype: A read error may account for a junction end that differs from germline. The chain links TRBV7-7 to TRBJ1-3; TRBD1 matches 8 bases. From germline, CDR1 is SSHAT and CDR2 FNYEAQ (reference sequence). The CDR3 extends over 15 amino acids. The CDR3 here is CASSYKTGAGNTIYF. Written as DNA, the CDR3 is TGTGCTAGCAGCTACAAGACAGGGGCTGGAAACACCATATATTTT. Drawing the rest from reference TRBV7-7 and TRBJ1-3, the complete variable domain is GAGVSQSPRYKVTKRGQDVTLRCDPISSHATLYWYQQALGQGPEFLTYFNYEAQPDKSGLPSDRFSAERPEGSISTLTIQRTEQRDSAMYRCASSYKTGAGNTIYFGEGSWLTVV.

This clonotype was detected ten times or more. The CDR3 region is CSARDPRVGDQPQHF. CDR3 coding DNA: TGCAGTGCTAGAGATCCCAGGGTGGGGGATCAGCCCCAGCATTTT. The chain has TRBV20-1 and TRBJ1-5; D is perhaps TRBD1 (5 bases). This CDR3 contains 15 residues. Germline-derived CDR1 and CDR2 are DFQATT and SNEGSKA (reference sequence). Trimming shortened V by 0 bases and J by 5 bases, and 14 bases separated the two germline ends.

CDR3 region: CASRNPGAPGGTEAFF. The CDR3 DNA reads as TGTGCCAGTAGGAACCCTGGGGCCCCTGGGGGCACTGAAGCTTTCTTT. The chain recombines TRBV19 with TRBJ1-1; TRBD1 is a possible D gene (5 bases). The CDR3 loop spans 16 amino acids. V was shortened by 6 bases and J by 4 bases, with 21 bases between the two germline ends. Germline values: CDR1 LNHDA, CDR2 SQIVND (reference sequence).